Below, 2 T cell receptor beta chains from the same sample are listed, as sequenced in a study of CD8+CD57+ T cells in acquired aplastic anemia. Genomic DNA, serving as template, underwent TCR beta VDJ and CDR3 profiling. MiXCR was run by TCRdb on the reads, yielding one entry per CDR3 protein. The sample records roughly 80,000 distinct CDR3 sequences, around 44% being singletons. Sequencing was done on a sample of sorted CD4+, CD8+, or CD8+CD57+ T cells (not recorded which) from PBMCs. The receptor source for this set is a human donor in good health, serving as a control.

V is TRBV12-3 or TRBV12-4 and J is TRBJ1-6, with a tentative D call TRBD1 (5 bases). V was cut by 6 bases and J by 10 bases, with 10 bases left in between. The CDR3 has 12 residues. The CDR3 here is CASSDRRSPLHF. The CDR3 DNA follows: TGTGCCAGCAGCGACAGAAGGTCACCCCTCCACTTT.

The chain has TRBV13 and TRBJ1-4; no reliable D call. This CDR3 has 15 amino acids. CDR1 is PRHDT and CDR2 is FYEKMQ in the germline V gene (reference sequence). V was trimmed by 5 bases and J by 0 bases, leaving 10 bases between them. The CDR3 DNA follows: TGTGCCAGCAGCACGGGTTTCCCAACTAATGAAAAACTGTTTTTT. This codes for CASSTGFPTNEKLFF. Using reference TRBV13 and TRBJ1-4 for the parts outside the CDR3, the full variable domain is AAGVIQSPRHLIKEKRETATLKCYPIPRHDTVYWYQQGPGQDPQFLISFYEKMQSDKGSIPDRFSAQQFSDYHSELNMSSLELGDSALYFCASSTGFPTNEKLFFGSGTQLSVL.